This paragraph reports one T cell receptor beta chain. Its antigen remains unknown. The TCR-sequenced patients were a few responders to pembrolizumab. Losses at the gene ends were 1 base for V and 0 bases for J; bases not matched to a gene: 8. This CDR3 has 18 amino acids. Germline CDR1 SQVTM, CDR2 ANQGSEA. The source of the sample is a study of PD-1 blockade in mismatch repair-deficient tumors. Study findings and constraints: After pembrolizumab, tumor-resident clones rose rapidly, then generally contracted before radiologic responses.

Clones were read by immunoSEQ multiplex PCR, and TCRdb kept only the in-frame ones, dropping some. This table has roughly 120,000 clones, around nine tenths appearing once. This chain connects TRBV29-1 to TRBJ2-4, with TRBD2 identical over 11 bases. Material: peripheral blood, obtained approximately 73 weeks after starting pembrolizumab. The receptor comes from an adult with mismatch repair-deficient cancer. Here the CDR3 DNA reads TGCAGCGTTGAAGGGGGGACTAGCGGATCCTTAGCCAAAAACATTCAGTACTTC. The encoded protein is CSVEGGTSGSLAKNIQYF.